This TCR beta chain was recovered during a study of cytomegalovirus exposure and HLA in healthy donors. Whole-study results and caveats: Specificity for CMV antigens was confirmed in vitro for a few of the CMV-associated chains.

Germline CDR1 and CDR2: MDHEN and SYDVKM. The CDR3 runs to 13 residues. Trimming cost V 3 bases and J 8 bases; bases outside gene matches: 4. Concerning this clone itself: Its antigen is as yet unknown.

Clones were read by immunoSEQ multiplex PCR, and TCRdb kept only the in-frame ones, dropping some. The data show 160,000 or so clones, with 84% seen just once and about 10% held by the top ten. The chain links TRBV28 to TRBJ1-2, with TRBD1 identical over 9 bases. Sample: PBMCs. The clonotype originates from a young man in good health and CMV-seropositive. CDR3: CASSFGTGKGYTF. DNA of the CDR3: TGTGCCAGCAGTTTTGGGACAGGGAAGGGCTACACCTTC.